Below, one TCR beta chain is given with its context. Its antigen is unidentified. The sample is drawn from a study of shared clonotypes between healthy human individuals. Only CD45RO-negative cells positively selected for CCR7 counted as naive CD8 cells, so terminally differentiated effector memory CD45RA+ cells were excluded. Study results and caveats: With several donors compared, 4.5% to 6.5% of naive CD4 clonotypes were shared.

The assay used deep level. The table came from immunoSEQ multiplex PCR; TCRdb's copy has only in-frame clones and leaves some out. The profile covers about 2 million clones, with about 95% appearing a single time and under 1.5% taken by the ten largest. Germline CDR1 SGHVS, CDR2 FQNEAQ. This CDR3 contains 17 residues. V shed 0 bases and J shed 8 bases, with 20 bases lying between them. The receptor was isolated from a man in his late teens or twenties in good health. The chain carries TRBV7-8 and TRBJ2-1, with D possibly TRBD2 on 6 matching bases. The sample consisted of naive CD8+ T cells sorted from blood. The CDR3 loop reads CASSLAGLLAGVDEQFF. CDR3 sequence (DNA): TGTGCCAGCAGCTTAGCCGGGCTACTAGCTGGGGTCGATGAGCAGTTCTTC.